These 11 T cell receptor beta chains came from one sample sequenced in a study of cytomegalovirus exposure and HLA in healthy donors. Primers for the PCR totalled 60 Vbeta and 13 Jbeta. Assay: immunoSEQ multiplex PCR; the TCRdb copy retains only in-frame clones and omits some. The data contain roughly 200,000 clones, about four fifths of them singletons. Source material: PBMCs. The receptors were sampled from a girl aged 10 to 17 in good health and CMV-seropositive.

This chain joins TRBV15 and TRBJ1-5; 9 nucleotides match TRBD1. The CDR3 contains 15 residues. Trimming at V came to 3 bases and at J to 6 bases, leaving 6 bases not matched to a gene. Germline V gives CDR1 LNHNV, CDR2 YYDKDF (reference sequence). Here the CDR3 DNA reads TGTGCCACCAGCAGTCCCGGGACAGGGTTTCAGCCCCAGCATTTT. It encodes CATSSPGTGFQPQHF.

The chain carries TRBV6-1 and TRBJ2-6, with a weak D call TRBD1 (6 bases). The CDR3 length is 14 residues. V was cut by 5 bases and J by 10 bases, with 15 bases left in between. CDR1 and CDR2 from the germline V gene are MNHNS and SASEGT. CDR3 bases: TGTGCCAGCAGTCTCCCCCAGGGGTCTAACGTCCTGACTTTC. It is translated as CASSLPQGSNVLTF.

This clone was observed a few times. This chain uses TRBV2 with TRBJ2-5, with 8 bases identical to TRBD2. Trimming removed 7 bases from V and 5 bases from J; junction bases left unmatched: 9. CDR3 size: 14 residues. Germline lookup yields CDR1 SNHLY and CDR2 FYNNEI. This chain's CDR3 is CASKDPAGVETQYF. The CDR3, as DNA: TGTGCCAGCAAAGATCCAGCGGGGGTCGAGACCCAGTACTTC.

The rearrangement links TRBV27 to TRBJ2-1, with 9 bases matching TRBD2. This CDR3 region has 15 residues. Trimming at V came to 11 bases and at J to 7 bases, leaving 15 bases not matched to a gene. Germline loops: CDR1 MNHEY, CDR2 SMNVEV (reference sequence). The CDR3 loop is CASEGGTSRQNEQFF. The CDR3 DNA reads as TGTGCCTCCGAGGGCGGGACTAGCCGACAGAATGAGCAGTTCTTC.

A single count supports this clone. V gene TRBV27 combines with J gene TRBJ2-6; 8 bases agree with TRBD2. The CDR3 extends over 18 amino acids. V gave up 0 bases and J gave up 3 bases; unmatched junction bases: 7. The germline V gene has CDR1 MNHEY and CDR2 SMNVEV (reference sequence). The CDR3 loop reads CASSLSPGGPIGANVLTF. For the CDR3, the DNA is TGTGCCAGCAGTTTATCACCGGGGGGGCCTATTGGGGCCAACGTCCTGACTTTC.

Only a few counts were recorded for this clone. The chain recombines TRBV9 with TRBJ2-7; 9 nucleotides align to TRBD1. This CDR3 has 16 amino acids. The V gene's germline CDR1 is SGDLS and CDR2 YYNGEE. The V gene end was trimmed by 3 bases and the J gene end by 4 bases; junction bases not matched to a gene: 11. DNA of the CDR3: TGTGCCAGCAGCGGGAGAACCGGGACAGGGCCTTACGAGCAGTACTTC. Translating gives CASSGRTGTGPYEQYF.

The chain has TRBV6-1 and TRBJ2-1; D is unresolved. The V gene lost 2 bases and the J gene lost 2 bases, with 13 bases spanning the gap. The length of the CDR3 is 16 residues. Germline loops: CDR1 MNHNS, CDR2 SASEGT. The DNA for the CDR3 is TGTGCCAGCAGTGAACCCTACAAGACAACCTACAATGAGCAGTTCTTC. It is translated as CASSEPYKTTYNEQFF.

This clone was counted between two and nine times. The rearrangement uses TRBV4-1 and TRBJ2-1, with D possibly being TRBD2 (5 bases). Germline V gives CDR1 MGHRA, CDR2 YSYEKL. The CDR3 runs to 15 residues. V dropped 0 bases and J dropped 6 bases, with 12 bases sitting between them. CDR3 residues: CASSQEWLAFNEQFF. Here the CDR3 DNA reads TGCGCCAGCAGCCAAGAATGGCTAGCATTCAATGAGCAGTTCTTC.

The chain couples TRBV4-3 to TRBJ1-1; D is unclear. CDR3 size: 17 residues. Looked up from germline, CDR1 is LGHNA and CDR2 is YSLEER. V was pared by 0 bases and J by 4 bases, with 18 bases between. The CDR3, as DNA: TGCGCCAGCAGCCAAGATAGGTTAGGGAGTGAGAGCACTGAAGCTTTCTTT. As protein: CASSQDRLGSESTEAFF.

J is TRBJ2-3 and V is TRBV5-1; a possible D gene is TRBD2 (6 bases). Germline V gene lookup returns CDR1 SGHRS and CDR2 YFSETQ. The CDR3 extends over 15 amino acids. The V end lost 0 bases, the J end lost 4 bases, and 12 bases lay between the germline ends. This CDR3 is CASSLGRGSPDTQYF. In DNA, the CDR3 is TGCGCCAGCAGCTTGGGGCGGGGTAGCCCAGATACGCAGTATTTT.

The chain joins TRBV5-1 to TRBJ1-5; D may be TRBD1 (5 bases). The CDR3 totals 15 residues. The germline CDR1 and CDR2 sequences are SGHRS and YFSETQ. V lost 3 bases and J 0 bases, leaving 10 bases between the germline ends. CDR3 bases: TGCGCCAGCAGCTCGGGGGTATATAGCAATCAGCCCCAGCATTTT. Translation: CASSSGVYSNQPQHF.